The rows below give T cell receptor beta chains drawn from one sample of a study of technical replicates of blood from a handful of donors. The method was immunoSEQ multiplex PCR; TCRdb's version includes in-frame clones alone and lacks a portion of them. This sample yields about 100,000 clones, of which approximately 95% are seen a single time; around 0.3% belongs to the top ten. Sequenced input: T cells isolated from PBMCs. These TCRs come from a human donor in good health. Each CDR3 is given with its conserved first and last residue. D genes are given only for firm matches. Size tells how often a clone was seen (once, few, many) or the class of an expanded clone, and some rows leave it out.

D: TRBD2
size: .
J: TRBJ2-3
V: TRBV29-1
CDR3: CSVESAGGTDTQYF
DNA: TGCAGCGTTGAGTCAGCGGGGGGCACAGATACGCAGTATTTT

D: .
size: .
J: TRBJ1-1
V: TRBV4-1
CDR3: CASSEDKGVNTEAFF
DNA: TGCGCCAGCAGCGAAGATAAGGGGGTGAACACTGAAGCTTTCTTT

D: .
size: .
J: TRBJ2-3
V: TRBV27
CDR3: CASSPLQTTGPSTDTQYF
DNA: TGTGCCAGCAGTCCACTCCAGACGACAGGACCCAGCACAGATACGCAGTATTTT

D: TRBD1
size: .
J: TRBJ1-2
V: TRBV9
CDR3: CASSVSGTGGGDGYTF
DNA: TGTGCCAGCAGCGTTTCCGGGACAGGGGGCGGGGATGGCTACACCTTC

D: .
size: .
J: TRBJ2-3
V: TRBV11-2
CDR3: CASSFTIDTDTQYF
DNA: TGTGCCAGCAGCTTTACAATCGACACAGATACGCAGTATTTT

D: TRBD2
size: .
J: TRBJ2-3
V: TRBV4-3
CDR3: CASSQDPGLAGGADTQYF
DNA: TGCGCCAGCAGCCAAGATCCGGGACTAGCGGGAGGGGCAGATACGCAGTATTTT

D: .
size: .
J: TRBJ2-7
V: TRBV4-3
CDR3: CASSQDWRSYEQYF
DNA: TGCGCCAGCAGCCAAGATTGGCGGAGTTACGAGCAGTACTTC

D: TRBD1
size: .
J: TRBJ2-7
V: TRBV10-3
CDR3: CAISESPQGQSYEQYF
DNA: TGTGCCATCAGTGAGAGCCCCCAGGGACAGTCCTACGAGCAGTACTTC

D: .
size: .
J: TRBJ2-7
V: TRBV5-4
CDR3: CASSLEGDSYEQYF
DNA: TGTGCCAGCAGCTTGGAAGGAGACAGCTACGAGCAGTACTTC

D: TRBD1
size: once
J: TRBJ1-1
V: TRBV27
CDR3: CASRVGQGNTEAFF
DNA: TGTGCCAGCAGAGTGGGACAGGGGAACACTGAAGCTTTCTTT

D: .
size: .
J: TRBJ2-6
V: TRBV18
CDR3: CASSDSSGANVLTF
DNA: TGTGCCAGCTCTGACAGCTCTGGGGCCAACGTCCTGACTTTC

D: TRBD1
size: .
J: TRBJ1-2
V: TRBV28
CDR3: CASSNQGARGYTF
DNA: TGTGCCAGCAGTAATCAGGGGGCGCGAGGCTACACCTTC

D: TRBD2
size: .
J: TRBJ2-1
V: TRBV5-5
CDR3: CASSTGLARDEQFF
DNA: TGTGCCAGCAGCACCGGACTAGCTCGGGATGAGCAGTTCTTC

D: TRBD2
size: few
J: TRBJ2-7
V: TRBV5-1
CDR3: CASSLAGTTYEQYF
DNA: TGCGCCAGCAGCTTGGCTGGGACTACCTACGAGCAGTACTTC

D: .
size: .
J: TRBJ1-1
V: TRBV9
CDR3: CASSAGQDTEAFF
DNA: TGTGCCAGCAGCGCTGGACAAGACACTGAAGCTTTCTTT

D: TRBD1
size: .
J: TRBJ1-3
V: TRBV7-6
CDR3: CASSQDRAGNTIYF
DNA: TGTGCCAGCAGCCAGGACAGGGCGGGAAACACCATATATTTT

D: TRBD1
size: .
J: TRBJ2-5
V: TRBV28
CDR3: CASNERTGFQETQYF
DNA: TGTGCCAGCAACGAGCGGACAGGATTCCAAGAGACCCAGTACTTC

D: .
size: once
J: TRBJ1-2
V: TRBV4-1
CDR3: CASSQGLNGYTF
DNA: TGCGCCAGCAGCCAAGGACTGAATGGCTACACCTTC

D: .
size: .
J: TRBJ1-1
V: TRBV6-5
CDR3: CASRGAGLGTEAFF
DNA: TGTGCCAGCCGGGGGGCGGGGCTTGGCACTGAAGCTTTCTTT

D: .
size: .
J: TRBJ2-3
V: TRBV7-7
CDR3: CASSVDRGDTQYF
DNA: TGTGCCAGCAGCGTTGACCGGGGAGATACGCAGTATTTT

D: TRBD2
size: .
J: TRBJ2-1
V: TRBV5-1
CDR3: CASSLGGGPFNEQFF
DNA: TGCGCCAGCAGCTTGGGGGGAGGGCCTTTCAATGAGCAGTTCTTC

D: .
size: .
J: TRBJ2-3
V: TRBV13
CDR3: CASSQIWNYSTDTQYF
DNA: TGTGCCAGCAGCCAAATATGGAACTACAGCACAGATACGCAGTATTTT

D: .
size: .
J: TRBJ2-7
V: TRBV13
CDR3: CASSSGLFYEQYF
DNA: TGTGCCAGCAGCTCGGGACTCTTCTACGAGCAGTACTTC

D: TRBD1
size: .
J: TRBJ2-5
V: TRBV7-3
CDR3: CASSSSKQGARGETQYF
DNA: TGTGCCAGCAGCTCCTCAAAACAGGGGGCGCGAGGAGAGACCCAGTACTTC

D: TRBD2
size: .
J: TRBJ2-7
V: TRBV7-9
CDR3: CASSPRLAGVETYEQYF
DNA: TGTGCCAGCAGCCCTCGGCTAGCGGGAGTGGAGACCTACGAGCAGTACTTC

D: .
size: .
J: TRBJ1-3
V: TRBV5-6
CDR3: CASSLGPHSGAESGNTIYF
DNA: TGTGCCAGCAGCTTAGGTCCCCATTCAGGGGCAGAATCTGGAAACACCATATATTTT

D: .
size: .
J: TRBJ2-7
V: TRBV21-1
CDR3: CASQPGSRQTNEQYF
DNA: TGTGCCAGCCAGCCTGGGAGCCGGCAAACTAACGAGCAGTACTTC

D: TRBD2
size: .
J: TRBJ2-1
V: TRBV4-3
CDR3: CASSQDLGLVYNEQFF
DNA: TGCGCCAGCAGCCAAGATCTGGGACTAGTTTACAATGAGCAGTTCTTC

D: .
size: .
J: TRBJ2-1
V: TRBV19
CDR3: CASSIELANEQFF
DNA: TGTGCCAGTAGTATAGAACTAGCCAATGAGCAGTTCTTC

D: TRBD1
size: .
J: TRBJ2-7
V: TRBV14
CDR3: CASSQVGWTGKEDEQYF
DNA: TGTGCCAGCAGCCAAGTTGGGTGGACAGGGAAAGAAGACGAGCAGTACTTC

D: TRBD2
size: .
J: TRBJ2-7
V: TRBV15
CDR3: CATSREVGLGGEQYF
DNA: TGTGCCACCAGCAGAGAGGTTGGACTAGGAGGCGAGCAGTACTTC

D: TRBD2
size: once
J: TRBJ2-7
V: TRBV6-5
CDR3: CASSSSGGYEQYF
DNA: TGTGCCAGCAGCTCTAGCGGCGGATACGAGCAGTACTTC

D: .
size: .
J: TRBJ1-5
V: TRBV5-1
CDR3: CASSSDGVSNQPQHF
DNA: TGCGCCAGCAGCAGTGACGGAGTTAGCAATCAGCCCCAGCATTTT

D: TRBD1
size: .
J: TRBJ1-1
V: TRBV7-6
CDR3: CASSSTYRGNTEAFF
DNA: TGTGCCAGCAGCTCGACTTACAGGGGGAACACTGAAGCTTTCTTT

D: TRBD1
size: .
J: TRBJ1-1
V: TRBV27
CDR3: CASSLGQGEAFF
DNA: TGTGCCAGCAGTTTGGGACAGGGGGAGGCTTTCTTT

D: .
size: .
J: TRBJ2-2
V: TRBV9
CDR3: CASSGQPNTGELFF
DNA: TGTGCCAGCAGCGGACAGCCGAACACCGGGGAGCTGTTTTTT

D: TRBD1
size: .
J: TRBJ2-2
V: TRBV9
CDR3: CASSGTGIRAGELFF
DNA: TGTGCCAGCAGCGGGACAGGTATTAGGGCCGGGGAGCTGTTTTTT

D: TRBD2
size: .
J: TRBJ2-7
V: TRBV4-3
CDR3: CASSQLLAGVIYEQYF
DNA: TGCGCCAGCAGCCAACTACTAGCGGGAGTTATCTACGAGCAGTACTTC

D: TRBD1
size: .
J: TRBJ1-1
V: TRBV5-1
CDR3: CASSLEQGWTEAFF
DNA: TGCGCCAGCAGCTTGGAACAGGGGTGGACTGAAGCTTTCTTT

D: .
size: .
J: TRBJ1-1
V: TRBV5-5
CDR3: CASSHVGAVTEAFF
DNA: TGTGCCAGCAGCCACGTGGGGGCTGTAACTGAAGCTTTCTTT

D: TRBD2
size: once
J: TRBJ2-1
V: TRBV7-9
CDR3: CASSEGLANEQFF
DNA: TGTGCCAGCAGCGAAGGACTAGCCAATGAGCAGTTCTTC

D: .
size: .
J: TRBJ2-1
V: TRBV7-8
CDR3: CASSLVGGVISYNEQFF
DNA: TGTGCCAGCAGCTTAGTCGGGGGAGTCATCTCCTACAATGAGCAGTTCTTC

D: .
size: .
J: TRBJ1-1
V: TRBV6-5
CDR3: CASNNDLNTEAFF
DNA: TGTGCCAGCAACAACGATTTGAACACTGAAGCTTTCTTT

D: TRBD2
size: few
J: TRBJ2-2
V: TRBV19
CDR3: CASGLAENTGELFF
DNA: TGTGCCAGTGGACTAGCTGAGAACACCGGGGAGCTGTTTTTT

D: TRBD1
size: .
J: TRBJ1-5
V: TRBV19
CDR3: CASSIVLRGSQPQHF
DNA: TGTGCCAGTAGTATAGTCCTCAGGGGGAGCCAGCCCCAGCATTTT

D: .
size: .
J: TRBJ2-7
V: TRBV5-1
CDR3: CASSSTGAAYEQYF
DNA: TGCGCCAGCAGCAGTACGGGAGCTGCCTACGAGCAGTACTTC

D: .
size: .
J: TRBJ2-7
V: TRBV7-6
CDR3: CASSSGQLSYEQYF
DNA: TGTGCCAGCAGCTCCGGACAGTTATCCTACGAGCAGTACTTC

D: TRBD2
size: .
J: TRBJ2-2
V: TRBV29-1
CDR3: CSVVTGGSTGELFF
DNA: TGCAGCGTTGTAACGGGAGGATCCACCGGGGAGCTGTTTTTT

D: .
size: .
J: TRBJ1-1
V: TRBV6-5
CDR3: CASSYSQNTEAFF
DNA: TGTGCCAGCAGTTACTCACAGAACACTGAAGCTTTCTTT

D: .
size: .
J: TRBJ1-5
V: TRBV28
CDR3: CATQFMGSWGNQPQHF
DNA: TGTGCCACCCAGTTTATGGGGAGCTGGGGCAATCAGCCCCAGCATTTT

D: TRBD2
size: .
J: TRBJ2-5
V: TRBV19
CDR3: CASSISLAEYQETQYF
DNA: TGTGCCAGTAGTATCTCTCTAGCGGAGTACCAAGAGACCCAGTACTTC